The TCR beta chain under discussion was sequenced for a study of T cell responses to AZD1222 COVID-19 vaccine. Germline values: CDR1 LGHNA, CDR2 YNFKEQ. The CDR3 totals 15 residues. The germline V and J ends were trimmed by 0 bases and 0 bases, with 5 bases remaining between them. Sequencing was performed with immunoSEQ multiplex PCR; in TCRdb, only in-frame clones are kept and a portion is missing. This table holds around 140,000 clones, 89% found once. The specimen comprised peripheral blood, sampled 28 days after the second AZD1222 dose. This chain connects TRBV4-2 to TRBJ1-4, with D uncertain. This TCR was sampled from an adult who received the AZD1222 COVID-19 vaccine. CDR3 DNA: TGTGCCAGCAGCCAAGATCCCGCAACTAATGAAAAACTGTTTTTT. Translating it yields CASSQDPATNEKLFF.